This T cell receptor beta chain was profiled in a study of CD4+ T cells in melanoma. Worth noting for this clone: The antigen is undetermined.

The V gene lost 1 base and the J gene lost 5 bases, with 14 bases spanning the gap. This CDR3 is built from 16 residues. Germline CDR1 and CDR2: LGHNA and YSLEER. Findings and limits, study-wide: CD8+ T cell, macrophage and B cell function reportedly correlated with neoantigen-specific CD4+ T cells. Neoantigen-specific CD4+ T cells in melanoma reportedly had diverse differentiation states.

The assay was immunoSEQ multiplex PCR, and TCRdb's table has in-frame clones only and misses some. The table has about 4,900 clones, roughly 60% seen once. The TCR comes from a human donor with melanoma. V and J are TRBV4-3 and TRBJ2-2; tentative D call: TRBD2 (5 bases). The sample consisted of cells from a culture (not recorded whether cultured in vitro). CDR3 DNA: TGCGCCAGCAGCCAAGTATTTGGCGGGCGGACCGGGGAGCTGTTTTTT. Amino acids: CASSQVFGGRTGELFF.